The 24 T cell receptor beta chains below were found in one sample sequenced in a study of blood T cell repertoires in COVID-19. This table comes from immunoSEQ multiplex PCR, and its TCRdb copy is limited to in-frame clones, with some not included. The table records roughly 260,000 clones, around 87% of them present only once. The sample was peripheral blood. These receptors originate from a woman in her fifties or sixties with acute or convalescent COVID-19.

DNA for the CDR3: TGTGCCAGCAGATCGGGACAAGCGAACACTGAAGCTTTCTTT. It specifies CASRSGQANTEAFF. The J gene is TRBJ1-1, the V gene TRBV28; tentative D call: TRBD1 (6 bases). V lost 6 bases, J lost 1 base, and 12 bases lay in between. CDR1 is MDHEN and CDR2 is SYDVKM in the germline V gene. The CDR3 covers 14 residues. Full variable domain (outside the CDR3, taken from reference TRBV28 and TRBJ1-1): DVKVTQSSRYLVKRTGEKVFLECVQDMDHENMFWYRQDPGLGLRLIYFSYDVKMKEKGDIPEGYSVSREKKERFSLILESASTNQTSMYLCASRSGQANTEAFFGQGTRLTVV.

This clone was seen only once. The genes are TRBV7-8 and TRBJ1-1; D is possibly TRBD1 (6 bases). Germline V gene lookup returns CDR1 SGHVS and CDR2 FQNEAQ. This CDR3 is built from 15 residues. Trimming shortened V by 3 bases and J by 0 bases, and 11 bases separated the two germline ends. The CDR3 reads CASSLVDSLNTEAFF. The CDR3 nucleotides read TGTGCCAGCAGCTTGGTGGACAGTTTGAACACTGAAGCTTTCTTT.

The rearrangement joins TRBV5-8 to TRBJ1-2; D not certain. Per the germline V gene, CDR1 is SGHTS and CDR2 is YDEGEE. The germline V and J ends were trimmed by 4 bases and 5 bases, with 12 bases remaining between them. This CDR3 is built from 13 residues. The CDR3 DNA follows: TGTGCCAGCAGCCTTGGGAGGGAGTATGGCTACACCTTC. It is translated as CASSLGREYGYTF.

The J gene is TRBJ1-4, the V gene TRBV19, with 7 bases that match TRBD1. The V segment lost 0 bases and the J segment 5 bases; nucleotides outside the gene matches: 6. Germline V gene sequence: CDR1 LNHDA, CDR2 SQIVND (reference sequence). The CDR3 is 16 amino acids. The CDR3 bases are TGTGCCAGTAGTATAGATCGGGACAGCCTCAATGAAAAACTGTTTTTT. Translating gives CASSIDRDSLNEKLFF. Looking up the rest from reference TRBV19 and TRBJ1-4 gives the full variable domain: DGGITQSPKYLFRKEGQNVTLSCEQNLNHDAMYWYRQDPGQGLRLIYYSQIVNDFQKGDIAEGYSVSREKKESFPLTVTSAQKNPTAFYLCASSIDRDSLNEKLFFGSGTQLSVL.

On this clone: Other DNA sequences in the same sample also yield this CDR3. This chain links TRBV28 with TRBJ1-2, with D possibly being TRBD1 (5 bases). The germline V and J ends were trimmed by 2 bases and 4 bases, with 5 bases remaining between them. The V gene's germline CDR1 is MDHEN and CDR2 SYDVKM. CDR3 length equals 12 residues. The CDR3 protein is CASSLRGYGYTF. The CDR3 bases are TGTGCCAGCAGTTTAAGGGGCTATGGCTACACCTTC.

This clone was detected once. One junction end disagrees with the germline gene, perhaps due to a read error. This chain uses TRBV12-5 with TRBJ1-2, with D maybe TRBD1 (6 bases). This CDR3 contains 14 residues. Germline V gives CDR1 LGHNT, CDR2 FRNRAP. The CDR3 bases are TGTGCTAGTGGTTTTGAAACAGGGAACTCTGGCTACACCTTC. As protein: CASGFETGNSGYTF.

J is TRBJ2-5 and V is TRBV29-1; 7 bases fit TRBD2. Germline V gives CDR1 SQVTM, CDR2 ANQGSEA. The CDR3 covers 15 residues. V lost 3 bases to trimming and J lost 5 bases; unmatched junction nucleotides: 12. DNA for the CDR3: TGCAGCGTTGAGGTTAACGGGAGGCGTGGCGAGACCCAGTACTTC. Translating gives CSVEVNGRRGETQYF.

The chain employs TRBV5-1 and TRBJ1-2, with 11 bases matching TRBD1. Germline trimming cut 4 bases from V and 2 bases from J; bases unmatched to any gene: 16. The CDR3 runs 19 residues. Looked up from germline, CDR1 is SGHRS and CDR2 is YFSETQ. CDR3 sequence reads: CASSDPPTGQGGLNYGYTF. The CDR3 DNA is TGCGCCAGCAGCGACCCTCCTACGGGACAGGGGGGTCTAAACTATGGCTACACCTTC. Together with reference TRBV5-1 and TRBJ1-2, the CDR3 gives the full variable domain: KAGVTQTPRYLIKTRGQQVTLSCSPISGHRSVSWYQQTPGQGLQFLFEYFSETQRNKGNFPGRFSGRQFSNSRSEMNVSTLELGDSALYLCASSDPPTGQGGLNYGYTFGSGTRLTVV.

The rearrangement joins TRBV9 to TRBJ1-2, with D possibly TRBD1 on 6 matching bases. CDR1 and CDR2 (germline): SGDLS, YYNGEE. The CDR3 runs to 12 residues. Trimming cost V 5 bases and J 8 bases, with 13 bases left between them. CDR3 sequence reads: CASRTGTKGYTF. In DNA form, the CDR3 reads TGTGCCAGCAGAACAGGGACGAAAGGCTACACCTTC.

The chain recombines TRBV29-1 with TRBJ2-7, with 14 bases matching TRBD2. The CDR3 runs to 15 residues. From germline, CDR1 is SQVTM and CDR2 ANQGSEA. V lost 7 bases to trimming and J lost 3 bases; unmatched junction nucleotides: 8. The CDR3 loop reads CSARLAGGPRYEQYF. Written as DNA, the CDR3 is TGCAGCGCGAGACTAGCGGGAGGGCCGCGCTACGAGCAGTACTTC.

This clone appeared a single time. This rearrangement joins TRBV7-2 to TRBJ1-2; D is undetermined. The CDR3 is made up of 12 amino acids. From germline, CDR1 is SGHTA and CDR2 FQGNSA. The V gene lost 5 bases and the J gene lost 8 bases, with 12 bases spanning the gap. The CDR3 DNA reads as TGTGCCAGCAGCCTAAGAACGTGGGGCTACACCTTC. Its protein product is CASSLRTWGYTF.

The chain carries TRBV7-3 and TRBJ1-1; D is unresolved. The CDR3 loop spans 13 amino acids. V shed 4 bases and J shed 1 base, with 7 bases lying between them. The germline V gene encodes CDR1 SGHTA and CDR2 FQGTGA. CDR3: CASSSGSNTEAFF. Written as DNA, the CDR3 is TGTGCCAGCAGCTCCGGGTCGAACACTGAAGCTTTCTTT.

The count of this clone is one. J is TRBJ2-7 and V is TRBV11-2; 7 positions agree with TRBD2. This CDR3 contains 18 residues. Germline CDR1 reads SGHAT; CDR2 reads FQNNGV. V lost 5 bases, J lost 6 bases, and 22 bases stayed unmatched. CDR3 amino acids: CASSPEDRLADTSGEQYF. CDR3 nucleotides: TGTGCCAGCAGCCCCGAGGATCGTCTAGCGGACACTTCGGGCGAGCAGTACTTC. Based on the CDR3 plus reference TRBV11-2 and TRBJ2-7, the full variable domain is EAGVAQSPRYKIIEKRQSVAFWCNPISGHATLYWYQQILGQGPKLLIQFQNNGVVDDSQLPKDRFSAERLKGVDSTLKIQPAKLEDSAVYLCASSPEDRLADTSGEQYFGPGTRLTVT.

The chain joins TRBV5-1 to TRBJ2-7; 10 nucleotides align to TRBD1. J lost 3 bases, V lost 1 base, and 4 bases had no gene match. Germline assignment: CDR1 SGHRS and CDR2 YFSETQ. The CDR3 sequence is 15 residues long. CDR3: CASSLTGTGVYEQYF. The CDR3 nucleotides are TGCGCCAGCAGCTTGACCGGGACAGGGGTCTACGAGCAGTACTTC.

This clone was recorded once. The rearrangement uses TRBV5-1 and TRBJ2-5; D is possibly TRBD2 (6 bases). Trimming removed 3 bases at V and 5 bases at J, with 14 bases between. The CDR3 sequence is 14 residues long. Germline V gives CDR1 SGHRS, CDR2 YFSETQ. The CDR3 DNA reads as TGCGCCAGCAGCTCCCCTACTGGGGGGGAGACCCAGTACTTC. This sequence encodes CASSSPTGGETQYF. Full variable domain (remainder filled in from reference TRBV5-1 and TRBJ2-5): KAGVTQTPRYLIKTRGQQVTLSCSPISGHRSVSWYQQTPGQGLQFLFEYFSETQRNKGNFPGRFSGRQFSNSRSEMNVSTLELGDSALYLCASSSPTGGETQYFGPGTRLLVL.

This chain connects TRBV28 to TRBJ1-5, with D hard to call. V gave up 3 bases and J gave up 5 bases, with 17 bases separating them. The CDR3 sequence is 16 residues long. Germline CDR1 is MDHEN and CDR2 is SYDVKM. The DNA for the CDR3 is TGTGCCAGCAGTTTTCCCCCCTTTTTCCGGGATCAGCCCCAGCATTTT. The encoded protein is CASSFPPFFRDQPQHF. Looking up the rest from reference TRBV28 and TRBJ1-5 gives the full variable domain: DVKVTQSSRYLVKRTGEKVFLECVQDMDHENMFWYRQDPGLGLRLIYFSYDVKMKEKGDIPEGYSVSREKKERFSLILESASTNQTSMYLCASSFPPFFRDQPQHFGDGTRLSIL.

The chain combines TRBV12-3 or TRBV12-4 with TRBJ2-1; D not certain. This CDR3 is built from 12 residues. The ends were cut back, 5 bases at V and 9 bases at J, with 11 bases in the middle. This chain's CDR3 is CASSPRGSEQFF. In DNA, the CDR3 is TGTGCCAGCAGTCCTAGAGGTAGTGAGCAGTTCTTC.

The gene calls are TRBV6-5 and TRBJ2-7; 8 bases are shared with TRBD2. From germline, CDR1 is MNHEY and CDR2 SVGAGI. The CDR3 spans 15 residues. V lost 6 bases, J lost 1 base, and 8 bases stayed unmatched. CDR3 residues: CASRDREGSSYEQYF. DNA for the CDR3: TGTGCCAGCAGGGATCGGGAGGGCTCGTCCTACGAGCAGTACTTC.

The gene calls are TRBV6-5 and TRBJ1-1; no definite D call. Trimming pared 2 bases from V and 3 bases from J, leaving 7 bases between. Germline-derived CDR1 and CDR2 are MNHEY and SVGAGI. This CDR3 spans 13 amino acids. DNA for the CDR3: TGTGCCAGCAGTTACCAGTCAGACACTGAAGCTTTCTTT. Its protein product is CASSYQSDTEAFF.

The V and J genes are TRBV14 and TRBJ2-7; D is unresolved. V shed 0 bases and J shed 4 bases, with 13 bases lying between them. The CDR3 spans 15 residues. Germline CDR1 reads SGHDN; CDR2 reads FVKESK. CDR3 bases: TGTGCCAGCAGCCAAGAACTCCACAGTACATACGAGCAGTACTTC. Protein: CASSQELHSTYEQYF.

CDR3 in DNA: TGTGCCAGCAGTTATGACCAGGAATACGAGCAGTACTTC. This encodes CASSYDQEYEQYF. This chain uses TRBV5-5 with TRBJ2-7; D unresolved. There are 13 residues in the CDR3. Germline V gives CDR1 SGHKS, CDR2 YYEKEE (reference sequence). V lost 5 bases and J lost 4, with 13 bases in between.

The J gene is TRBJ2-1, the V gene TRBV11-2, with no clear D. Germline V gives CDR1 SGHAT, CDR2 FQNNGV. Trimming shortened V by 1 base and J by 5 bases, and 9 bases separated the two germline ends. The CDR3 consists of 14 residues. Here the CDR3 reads CASSLGRLNNEQFF. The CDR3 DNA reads TGTGCCAGCAGCTTAGGCAGGCTAAACAATGAGCAGTTCTTC.

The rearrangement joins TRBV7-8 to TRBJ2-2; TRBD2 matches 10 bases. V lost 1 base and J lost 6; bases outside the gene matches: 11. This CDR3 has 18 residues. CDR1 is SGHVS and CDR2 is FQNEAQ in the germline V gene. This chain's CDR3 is CASSLVASGSFMAGELFF. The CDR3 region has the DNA TGTGCCAGCAGCTTAGTGGCTAGCGGGAGTTTCATGGCCGGGGAGCTGTTTTTT.

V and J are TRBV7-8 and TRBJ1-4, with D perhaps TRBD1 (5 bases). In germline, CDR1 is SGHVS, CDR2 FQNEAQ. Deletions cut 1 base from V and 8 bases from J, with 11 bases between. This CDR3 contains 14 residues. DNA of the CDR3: TGTGCCAGCAGCTTAGTTCAGGGCCGGGAAAAACTGTTTTTT. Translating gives CASSLVQGREKLFF.